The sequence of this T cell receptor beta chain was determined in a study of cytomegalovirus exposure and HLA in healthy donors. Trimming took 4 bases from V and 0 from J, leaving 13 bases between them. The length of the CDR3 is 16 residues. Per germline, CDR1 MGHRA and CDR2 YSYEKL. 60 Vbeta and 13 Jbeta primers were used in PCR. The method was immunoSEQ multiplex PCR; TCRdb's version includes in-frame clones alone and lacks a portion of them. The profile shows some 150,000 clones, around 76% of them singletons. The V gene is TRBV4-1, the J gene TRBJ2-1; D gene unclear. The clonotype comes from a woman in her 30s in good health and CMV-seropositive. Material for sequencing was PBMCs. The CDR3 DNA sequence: TGCGCCAGCAGCCCACCATCACTGAGCTCCTACAATGAGCAGTTCTTC. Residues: CASSPPSLSSYNEQFF.